This T cell receptor (beta chain) was profiled in a study of blood T cell repertoires in COVID-19. Libraries were prepared by immunoSEQ multiplex PCR; TCRdb keeps only in-frame clonotypes and omits some of them. The profile shows about 320,000 clones, 65% to 85% of them singletons. The germline CDR1 and CDR2 sequences are SGHRS and YFSETQ. CDR3 length: 15 amino acids. The trim removed 6 bases at V and 2 bases at J, leaving 5 bases unmatched. The source is a woman aged 50 to 60 with acute or convalescent COVID-19. The rearrangement joins TRBV5-1 to TRBJ2-2; 9 bases align to TRBD1. Input material: peripheral blood. CDR3 loop: CASTLQGANTGELFF. The DNA of the CDR3 is TGCGCCAGCACTTTACAGGGGGCAAACACCGGGGAGCTGTTTTTT.